This T cell receptor (beta chain) was sequenced in a study of T-cell reconstitution after alpha-beta-depleted transplantation in children. The study's findings and limits: Some patients showed high day-60 TCRbeta diversity, which derived from surviving recipient T cells and thymic progenitors. Several hundred graft clones that had expanded were reportedly the source of alpha-beta T cells about two months after transplant. Counts and diversity of T cells one year after transplant came mostly from newly produced T cells.

TCRbeta library preparation incorporated unique molecular identifiers. From the PCR reads, TCRdb called clonotypes with MiXCR, one entry per CDR3 protein. The sample records 700,000 to 850,000 distinct CDR3 sequences, under 20% being singletons. Germline V gene data show CDR1 as LGHDT and CDR2 as YNNKEL (reference sequence). The CDR3 length is 16 residues. Trimming shortened V by 1 base and J by 7 bases, and 14 bases separated the two germline ends. As to this clonotype: Its antigen is undetermined.

The V call is TRBV3-1, the J call TRBJ1-6; unclear D gene. This receptor was identified in a male patient between 5 and 17 years old who had a stem cell transplant for acute lymphoblastic leukemia, so the T cells may come from the graft donor. This specimen was PBMCs, mostly from graft donor cells, taken 360 days after TCRalphabeta/CD19-depleted stem cell transplant. CDR3 DNA: TGTGCCAGCAGCCAAGGGTTTGCCGGTGGAAATTCACCCCTCCACTTT. This translates into CASSQGFAGGNSPLHF.